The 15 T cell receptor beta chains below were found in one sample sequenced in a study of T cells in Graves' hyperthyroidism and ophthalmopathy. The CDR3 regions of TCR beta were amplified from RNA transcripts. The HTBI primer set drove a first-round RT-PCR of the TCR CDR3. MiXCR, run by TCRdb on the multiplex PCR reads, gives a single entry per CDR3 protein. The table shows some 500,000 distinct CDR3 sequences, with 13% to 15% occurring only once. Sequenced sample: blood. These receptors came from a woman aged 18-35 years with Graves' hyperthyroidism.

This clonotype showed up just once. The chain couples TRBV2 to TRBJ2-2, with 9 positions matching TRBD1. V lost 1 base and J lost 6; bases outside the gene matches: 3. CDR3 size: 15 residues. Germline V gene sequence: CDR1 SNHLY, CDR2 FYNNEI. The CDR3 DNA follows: TGTGCCAGCAGTGAAGGGACAGGGGTATCCGGGGAGCTGTTTTTT. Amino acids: CASSEGTGVSGELFF. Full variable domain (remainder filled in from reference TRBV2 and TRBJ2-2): EPEVTQTPSHQVTQMGQEVILRCVPISNHLYFYWYRQILGQKVEFLVSFYNNEISEKSEIFDDQFSVERPDGSNFTLKIRSTKLEDSAMYFCASSEGTGVSGELFFGEGSRLTVL.

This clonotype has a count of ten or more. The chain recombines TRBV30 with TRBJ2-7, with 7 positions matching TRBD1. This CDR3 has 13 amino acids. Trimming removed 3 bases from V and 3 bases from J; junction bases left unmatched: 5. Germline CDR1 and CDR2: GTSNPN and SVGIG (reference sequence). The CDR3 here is CAWRETGFYEQYF. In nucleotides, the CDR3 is TGTGCCTGGAGGGAGACAGGGTTCTACGAGCAGTACTTC.

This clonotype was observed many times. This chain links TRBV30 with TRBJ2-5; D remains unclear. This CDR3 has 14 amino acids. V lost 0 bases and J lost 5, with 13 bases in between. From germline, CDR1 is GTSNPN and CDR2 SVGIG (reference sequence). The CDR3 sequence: CAWSVSTARETQYF. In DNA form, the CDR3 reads TGTGCCTGGAGTGTATCTACAGCTCGGGAGACCCAGTACTTC.

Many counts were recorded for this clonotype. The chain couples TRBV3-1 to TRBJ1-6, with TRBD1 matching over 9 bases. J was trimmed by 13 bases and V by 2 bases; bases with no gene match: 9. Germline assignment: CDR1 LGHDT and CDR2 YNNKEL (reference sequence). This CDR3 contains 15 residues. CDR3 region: CASSQTPDRGFPLHF. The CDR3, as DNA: TGTGCCAGCAGCCAAACCCCGGACAGGGGCTTTCCCCTCCACTTT.

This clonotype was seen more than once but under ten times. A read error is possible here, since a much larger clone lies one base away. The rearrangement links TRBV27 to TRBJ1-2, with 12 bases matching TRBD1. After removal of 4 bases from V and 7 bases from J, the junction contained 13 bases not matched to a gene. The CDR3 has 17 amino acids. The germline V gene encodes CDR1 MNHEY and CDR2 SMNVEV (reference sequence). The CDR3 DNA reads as TGTGCCAGCAGTTCATCGGGGGGACAGGGGGCGGCCTTTGGCTACACCTTC. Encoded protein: CASSSSGGQGAAFGYTF.

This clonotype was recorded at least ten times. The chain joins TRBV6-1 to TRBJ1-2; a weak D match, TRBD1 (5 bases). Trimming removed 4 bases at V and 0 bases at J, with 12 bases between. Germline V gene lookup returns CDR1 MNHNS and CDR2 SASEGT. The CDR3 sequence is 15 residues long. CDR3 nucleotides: TGTGCCAGCAGTGGACAGAACCTAGCTAACTATGGCTACACCTTC. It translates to CASSGQNLANYGYTF.

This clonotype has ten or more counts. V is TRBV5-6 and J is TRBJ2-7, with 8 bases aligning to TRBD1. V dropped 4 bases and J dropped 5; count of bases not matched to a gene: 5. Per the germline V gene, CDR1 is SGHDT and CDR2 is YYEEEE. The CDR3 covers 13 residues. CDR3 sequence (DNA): TGTGCCAGCAGCCCGGACAGGGTCCACGAGCAGTACGTC. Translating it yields CASSPDRVHEQYV.

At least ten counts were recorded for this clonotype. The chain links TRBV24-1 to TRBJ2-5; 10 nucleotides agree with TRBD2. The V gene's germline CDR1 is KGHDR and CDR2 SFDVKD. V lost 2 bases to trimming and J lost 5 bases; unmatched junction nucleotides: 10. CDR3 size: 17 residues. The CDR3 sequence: CATSDSGAGGLRETQYF. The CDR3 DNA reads TGTGCCACCAGTGATTCAGGAGCGGGAGGGCTCCGGGAGACCCAGTACTTC.

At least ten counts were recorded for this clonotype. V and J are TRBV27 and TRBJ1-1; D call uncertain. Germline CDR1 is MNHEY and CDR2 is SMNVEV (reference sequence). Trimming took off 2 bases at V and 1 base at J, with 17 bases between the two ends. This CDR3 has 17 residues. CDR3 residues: CASSLKAWAATNTEAFF. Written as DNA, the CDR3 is TGTGCCAGCAGTTTAAAGGCTTGGGCAGCCACGAACACTGAAGCTTTCTTT.

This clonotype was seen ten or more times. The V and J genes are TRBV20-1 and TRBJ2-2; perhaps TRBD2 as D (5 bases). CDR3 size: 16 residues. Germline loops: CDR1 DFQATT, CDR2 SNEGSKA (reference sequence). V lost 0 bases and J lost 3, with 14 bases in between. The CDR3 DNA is TGCAGTGCTAGAGATAGGAAGAGGGCCGACACCGGGGAGCTGTTTTTT. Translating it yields CSARDRKRADTGELFF.

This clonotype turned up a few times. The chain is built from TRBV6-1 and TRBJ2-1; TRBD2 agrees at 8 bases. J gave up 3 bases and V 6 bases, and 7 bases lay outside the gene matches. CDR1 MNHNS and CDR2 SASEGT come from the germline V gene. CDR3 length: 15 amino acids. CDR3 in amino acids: CASSDLAGVYNEQFF. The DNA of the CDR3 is TGTGCCAGCAGCGATCTAGCGGGCGTCTACAATGAGCAGTTCTTC.

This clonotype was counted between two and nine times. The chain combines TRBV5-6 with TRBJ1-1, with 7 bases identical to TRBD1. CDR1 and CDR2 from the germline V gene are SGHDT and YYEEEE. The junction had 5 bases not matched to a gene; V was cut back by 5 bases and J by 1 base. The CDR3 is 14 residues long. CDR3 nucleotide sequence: TGTGCCAGCAGACCACAGGGGAAGAACACTGAAGCTTTCTTT. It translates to CASRPQGKNTEAFF.

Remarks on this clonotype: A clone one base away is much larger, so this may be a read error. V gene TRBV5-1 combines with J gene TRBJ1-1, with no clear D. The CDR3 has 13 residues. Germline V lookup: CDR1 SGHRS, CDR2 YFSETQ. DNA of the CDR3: TGCGCCAGCAGCTTAAATGACCACACTGATGCTTTCTTT. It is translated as CASSLNDHTDAFF.

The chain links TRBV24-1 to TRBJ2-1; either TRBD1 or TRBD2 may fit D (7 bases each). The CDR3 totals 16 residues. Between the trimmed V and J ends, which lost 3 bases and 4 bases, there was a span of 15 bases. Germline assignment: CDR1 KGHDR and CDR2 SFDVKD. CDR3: CATSDPARGGYNEQFF. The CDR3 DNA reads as TGTGCCACCAGTGATCCAGCCAGGGGGGGATACAATGAGCAGTTCTTC.

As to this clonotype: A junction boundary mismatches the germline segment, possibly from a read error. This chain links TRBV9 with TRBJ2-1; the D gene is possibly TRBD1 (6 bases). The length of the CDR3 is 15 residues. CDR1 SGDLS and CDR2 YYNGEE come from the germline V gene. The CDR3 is CASTVGGRGDNEQFF. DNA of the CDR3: TGTGCCAGCACCGTAGGGGGTAGAGGGGACAATGAGCAGTTCTTC.